Included here is one T cell receptor (beta chain) sequence, with context. The germline gene is not matched at one end of the junction; a read error may be the cause. Study processing details: For nucleated cells, counts were estimated from reference gene primer amplification. Here immunoSEQ multiplex PCR was the method, and the copy in TCRdb shows in-frame clones only, minus some. That table furnishes V, J and clone size, whereas the DNA furnished D and trimming. The sample contains 450,000 or so clones, roughly nine tenths of which appear only once. CDR1 is SSHAT, CDR2 FNYEAQ, per germline (reference sequence). The CDR3 loop spans 16 amino acids. These data originate in a study of blood T cell repertoires in COVID-19. Study details: The United States, Italy and Spain provided the acute and convalescent COVID-19 samples.

Followed longitudinally, the Seattle patients had been enrolled during active infection. This receptor was taken from a man between 18 and 35 years old with COVID-19, enrolled during active disease. The sequenced material came from peripheral blood. The chain recombines TRBV7-7 with TRBJ2-1; 13 bases line up with TRBD2. The CDR3 DNA is TGTGCTAGCAGCTTAGCCGGGACTAGCGGGATCAATGAGCAGTTCTTC. As protein: CASSLAGTSGINEQFF.